These 20 T cell receptor beta chains were sequenced from one sample in a study of T cells in Graves' hyperthyroidism and ophthalmopathy. RNA transcripts were the template for amplifying TCR beta CDR3 regions. A first-round RT-PCR of the TCR CDR3 used the HTBI primer set. Each CDR3 protein is one row after TCRdb ran MiXCR on the multiplex PCR reads. The sample records 400,000 to 600,000 distinct CDR3 sequences, more than 15% being singletons. The sequencing sample was made of blood. These TCRs come from a woman aged 30 to 39 with Graves' ophthalmopathy.

With regard to this clonotype: This may stem from a read error, because a much larger clone lies one nucleotide away. The V and J genes are TRBV20-1 and TRBJ2-7, with D unresolved. The CDR3 runs 14 residues. Germline V lookup: CDR1 DFQATT, CDR2 SNEGSKA (reference sequence). The CDR3 here is CSASRLLGSPEQCF. DNA for the CDR3: TGCAGTGCTAGCCGACTTTTGGGTAGCCCCGAGCAGTGCTTC.

This clonotype was found many times. This chain's CDR3 is CASSLETSEDTQYF. The CDR3 nucleotides are TGCGCCAGCAGCTTGGAGACTAGCGAAGATACGCAGTATTTT. The chain carries TRBV5-1 and TRBJ2-3; TRBD2 matches 8 bases. Germline V lookup: CDR1 SGHRS, CDR2 YFSETQ. This CDR3 is built from 14 residues. V gave up 0 bases and J gave up 5 bases; unmatched junction bases: 2.

The V gene is TRBV11-2, the J gene TRBJ2-3; 9 positions agree with TRBD1. Germline V CDR1 and CDR2: SGHAT, FQNNGV. CDR3 length: 15 amino acids. The J segment lost 4 bases and the V segment lost 4 bases, leaving 6 bases of the junction unmatched. CDR3 nucleotide sequence: TGTGCCAGCAGCTCACAGGGGGCGACCGCAGATACGCAGTATTTT. Translated: CASSSQGATADTQYF.

V gene TRBV6-1 combines with J gene TRBJ1-5, with D possibly TRBD1 on 5 matching bases. Trimming shortened V by 5 bases and J by 0 bases, and 11 bases separated the two germline ends. The CDR3 is 15 residues long. CDR1 is MNHNS, CDR2 SASEGT, per germline. The CDR3 protein is CASSTSGFSNQPQHF. DNA for the CDR3: TGTGCCAGCAGTACTTCAGGGTTTAGCAATCAGCCCCAGCATTTT.

This clonotype was counted a few times. This chain uses TRBV3-1 with TRBJ1-2; 7 nucleotides line up with TRBD1. The V gene end was trimmed by 4 bases and the J gene end by 7 bases; junction bases not matched to a gene: 9. There are 14 residues in the CDR3. Germline V gene sequence: CDR1 LGHDT, CDR2 YNNKEL (reference sequence). The CDR3 nucleotides read TGTGCCAGCAGCCTAGGGGGGGCAGGGGGTGGCTACACCTTC. Its protein is CASSLGGAGGGYTF.

As to this clonotype: The germline gene is not matched at one end of the junction; a read error may be the cause. The V and J genes are TRBV7-7 and TRBJ2-5, with a tentative D call TRBD1 (7 bases). This CDR3 region has 15 residues. Germline CDR1 is SSHAT and CDR2 is FNYEAQ (reference sequence). CDR3 residues: CASSLAAGGWETQYF. The CDR3 DNA reads as TGTGCTAGCAGCTTAGCGGCAGGGGGGTGGGAGACCCAGTACTTC.

Many counts were recorded for this clonotype. The chain has TRBV29-1 and TRBJ1-1; 7 bases are shared with TRBD1. The CDR3 spans 13 residues. From germline, CDR1 is SQVTM and CDR2 ANQGSEA. With 7 bases clipped from V and 1 base from J, the junction kept 6 bases outside the gene matches. This CDR3 is CSADRATNTEAFF. CDR3 DNA: TGCAGCGCCGACAGGGCAACGAACACTGAAGCTTTCTTT.

This clonotype was detected many times. The rearrangement links TRBV27 to TRBJ2-1; TRBD2 matches at 10 bases. Germline assignment: CDR1 MNHEY and CDR2 SMNVEV (reference sequence). J lost 3 bases, V lost 8 bases, and 10 bases had no gene match. This CDR3 is built from 16 residues. The CDR3 DNA reads as TGTGCCAGCTCGGGCGTTGGACTAGCGGACTACAATGAGCAGTTCTTC. Protein sequence: CASSGVGLADYNEQFF.

The chain links TRBV19 to TRBJ1-4; D might be TRBD1 (6 bases). CDR1 and CDR2 from the germline V gene are LNHDA and SQIVND (reference sequence). CDR3 length: 16 residues. V was trimmed by 7 bases and J by 6 bases, leaving 21 bases between them. This CDR3 reads CASTDSLKGVDEKLFF. The CDR3 region has the DNA TGTGCCAGTACCGACTCTCTTAAGGGGGTTGATGAAAAACTGTTTTTT. Together with reference TRBV19 and TRBJ1-4, the CDR3 gives the full variable domain: DGGITQSPKYLFRKEGQNVTLSCEQNLNHDAMYWYRQDPGQGLRLIYYSQIVNDFQKGDIAEGYSVSREKKESFPLTVTSAQKNPTAFYLCASTDSLKGVDEKLFFGSGTQLSVL.

The genes are TRBV20-1 and TRBJ2-3; D possibly uses TRBD1 or TRBD2 (5 bases each). Germline V lookup: CDR1 DFQATT, CDR2 SNEGSKA (reference sequence). Trimming removed 3 bases from V and 0 bases from J, with 10 bases in between. The CDR3 loop spans 14 amino acids. CDR3 protein: CSARPGASTDTQYF. The CDR3 nucleotides are TGCAGTGCTAGGCCCGGGGCTAGCACAGATACGCAGTATTTT.

This clonotype was counted many times. The V call is TRBV3-1, the J call TRBJ2-5, with 7 bases matching TRBD2. This CDR3 comprises 13 residues. Losses at the gene ends were 8 bases for V and 3 bases for J; bases not matched to a gene: 6. The germline CDR1 and CDR2 sequences are LGHDT and YNNKEL (reference sequence). This CDR3 reads CASLKAGKETQYF. The CDR3 DNA reads as TGTGCCAGCCTGAAAGCGGGAAAAGAGACCCAGTACTTC.

This clonotype was counted a few times. The rearrangement uses TRBV28 and TRBJ1-6; D uncertain. This CDR3 has 16 amino acids. V lost 2 bases, J lost 4 bases, and 12 bases lay in between. Germline values: CDR1 MDHEN, CDR2 SYDVKM. For the CDR3, the DNA is TGTGCCAGCAGTTTAAAAGGGCCACCTTATAATTCACCCCTCCACTTT. This sequence encodes CASSLKGPPYNSPLHF.

About this clonotype itself: This may come from a read error, since a much larger clone is one base off. The rearrangement links TRBV6-4 to TRBJ1-5; D uncertain. This CDR3 region has 18 residues. Germline-derived CDR1 and CDR2 are MRHNA and SNTAGT. The CDR3 protein is CASSGTMGRVISNRPQHF. CDR3 in DNA: TGTGCCAGCAGCGGAACCATGGGCCGGGTAATAAGCAATCGGCCCCAGCATTTT.

This clonotype appeared many times. CDR3 in amino acids: CASSPSPPPGELFF. CDR3 nucleotides: TGTGCCAGCAGCCCTAGCCCCCCCCCGGGGGAGCTGTTTTTT. This rearrangement joins TRBV11-2 to TRBJ2-2; tentatively, D is TRBD2 (5 bases). This CDR3 is built from 14 residues. V was clipped by 5 bases and J by 8 bases, with 15 bases between them. Germline CDR1 is SGHAT and CDR2 is FQNNGV. The variable domain in full, completed from reference TRBV11-2 and TRBJ2-2, reads EAGVAQSPRYKIIEKRQSVAFWCNPISGHATLYWYQQILGQGPKLLIQFQNNGVVDDSQLPKDRFSAERLKGVDSTLKIQPAKLEDSAVYLCASSPSPPPGELFFGEGSRLTVL.

The rearrangement links TRBV4-1 to TRBJ1-4; D possibly corresponds to TRBD1 (6 bases). The germline V gene has CDR1 MGHRA and CDR2 YSYEKL. Trimming took 1 base from V and 7 from J, leaving 16 bases between them. This CDR3 contains 16 residues. The CDR3 nucleotides read TGCGCCAGCAGCCAAGGAGTCCGGGAGGGGGGTGAAAAACTGTTTTTT. It yields the protein CASSQGVREGGEKLFF.

The chain couples TRBV6-1 to TRBJ2-1, with 8 bases fitting TRBD1. Germline trimming cut 8 bases from V and 1 base from J; bases unmatched to any gene: 7. Germline V CDR1 and CDR2: MNHNS, SASEGT. CDR3 length equals 15 residues. CDR3 nucleotides: TGTGCCAGCCTCCAGGGGGCGAGTTCCTACAATGAGCAGTTCTTC. Protein: CASLQGASSYNEQFF.

This clonotype was observed many times. The J gene is TRBJ1-5, the V gene TRBV27; D not resolved. V was clipped by 8 bases and J by 3 bases, with 11 bases between them. Germline CDR1 is MNHEY and CDR2 is SMNVEV (reference sequence). The CDR3 covers 13 residues. DNA of the CDR3: TGTGCCAGCCTCGGCAGACACAATCAGCCCCAGCATTTT. This encodes CASLGRHNQPQHF.

CDR3 amino acids: CASSQATTVSYEQYF. The CDR3 DNA reads as TGCGCCAGCAGCCAGGCTACGACGGTCTCCTACGAGCAGTACTTC. The rearrangement uses TRBV4-1 and TRBJ2-7, with D unresolved. The CDR3 covers 15 residues. Germline-derived CDR1 and CDR2 are MGHRA and YSYEKL. Trimming shortened V by 3 bases and J by 0 bases, and 12 bases separated the two germline ends.

This clonotype was seen more than once but under ten times. The J gene is TRBJ2-5, the V gene TRBV3-1; no reliable D call. Germline CDR1 reads LGHDT; CDR2 reads YNNKEL (reference sequence). The V end lost 3 bases, the J end lost 0 bases, and 5 bases lay between the germline ends. The CDR3 has 13 amino acids. The CDR3 region is CASSHRNQETQYF. Here the CDR3 DNA reads TGTGCCAGCAGCCACCGAAACCAAGAGACCCAGTACTTC.

This clonotype was seen a handful of times. The rearrangement uses TRBV6-2 or TRBV6-3 and TRBJ2-7; maybe TRBD2 (6 bases). Germline-derived CDR1 and CDR2 are MNHEY and SVGEGT. CDR3 size: 13 residues. Trimming shortened V by 2 bases and J by 4 bases, and 9 bases separated the two germline ends. The DNA of the CDR3 is TGTGCCAGCAGTTACCCGGGGAGGTACGAGCAGTACTTC. This gives the protein CASSYPGRYEQYF.